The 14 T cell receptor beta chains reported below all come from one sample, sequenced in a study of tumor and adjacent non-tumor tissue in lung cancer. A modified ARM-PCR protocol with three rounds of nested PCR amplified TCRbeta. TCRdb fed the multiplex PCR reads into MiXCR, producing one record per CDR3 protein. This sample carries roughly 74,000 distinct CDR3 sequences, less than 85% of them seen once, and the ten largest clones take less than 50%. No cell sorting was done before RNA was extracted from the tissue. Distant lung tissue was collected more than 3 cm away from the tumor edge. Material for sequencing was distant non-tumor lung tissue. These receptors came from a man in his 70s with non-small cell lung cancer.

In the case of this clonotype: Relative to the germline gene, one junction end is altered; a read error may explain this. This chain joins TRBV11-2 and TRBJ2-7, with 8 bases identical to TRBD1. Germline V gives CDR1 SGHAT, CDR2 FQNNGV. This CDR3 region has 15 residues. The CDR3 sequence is CVSRLDQGAPYEQYF. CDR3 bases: TGTGTCAGCAGGTTAGACCAGGGGGCCCCTTACGAGCAGTACTTC.

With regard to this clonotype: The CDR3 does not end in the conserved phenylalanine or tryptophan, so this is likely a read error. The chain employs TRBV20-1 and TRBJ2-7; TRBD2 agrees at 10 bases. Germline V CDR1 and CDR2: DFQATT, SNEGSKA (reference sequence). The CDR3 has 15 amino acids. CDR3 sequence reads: CSVREGLAVTYEQYL. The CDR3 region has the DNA TGTAGTGTTAGAGAAGGACTAGCGGTGACCTACGAGCAGTACCTC.

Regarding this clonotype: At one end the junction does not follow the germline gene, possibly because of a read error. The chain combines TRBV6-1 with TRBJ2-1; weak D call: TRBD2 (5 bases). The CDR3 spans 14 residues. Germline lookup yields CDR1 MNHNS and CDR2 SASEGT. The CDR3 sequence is CTSSEAAGNNDRFF. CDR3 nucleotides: TGTACCAGCAGTGAAGCGGCAGGAAACAATGATCGGTTCTTC.

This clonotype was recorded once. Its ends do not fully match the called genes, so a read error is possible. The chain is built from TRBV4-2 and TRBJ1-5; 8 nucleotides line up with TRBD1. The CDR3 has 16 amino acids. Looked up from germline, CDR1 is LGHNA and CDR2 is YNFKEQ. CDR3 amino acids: CASSQDVGTGHQSQHF. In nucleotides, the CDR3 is TGTGCCAGCAGCCAAGACGTCGGGACAGGCCATCAGTCCCAGCATTTT.

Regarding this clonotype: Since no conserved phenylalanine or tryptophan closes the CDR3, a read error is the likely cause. Here the CDR3 DNA reads TGTGCCAGCAGTTTAAGTCCTGGGATTGACCAGTTCCTC. Amino acids: CASSLSPGIDQFL. This chain joins TRBV12-3 or TRBV12-4 and TRBJ2-1; the D is unclear. CDR3 length: 13 residues. Trimming removed 2 bases from V and 13 bases from J, with 15 bases in between.

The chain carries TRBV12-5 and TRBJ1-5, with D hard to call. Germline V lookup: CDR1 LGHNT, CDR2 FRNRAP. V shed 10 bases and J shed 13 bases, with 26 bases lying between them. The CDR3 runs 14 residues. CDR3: CANGLTAGSQAQHF. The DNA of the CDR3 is TGTGCTAATGGCCTTACCGCTGGCAGTCAGGCACAGCATTTT.

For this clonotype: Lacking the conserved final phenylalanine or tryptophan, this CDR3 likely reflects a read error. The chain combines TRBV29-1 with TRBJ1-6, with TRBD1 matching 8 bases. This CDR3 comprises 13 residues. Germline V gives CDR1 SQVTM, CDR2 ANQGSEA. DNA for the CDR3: TGCAACGTTAAGACAGGGGATAGTTCACCTCTCCACGTT. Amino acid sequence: CNVKTGDSSPLHV.

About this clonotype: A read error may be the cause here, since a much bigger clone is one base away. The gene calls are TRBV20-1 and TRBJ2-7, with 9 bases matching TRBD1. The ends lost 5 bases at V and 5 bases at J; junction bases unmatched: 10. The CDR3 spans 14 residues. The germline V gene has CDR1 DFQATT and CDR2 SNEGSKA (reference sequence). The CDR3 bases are TGCAGTGCTCCCACCGGACAGGGGTTCCACGAGCAGTACTTC. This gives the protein CSAPTGQGFHEQYF.

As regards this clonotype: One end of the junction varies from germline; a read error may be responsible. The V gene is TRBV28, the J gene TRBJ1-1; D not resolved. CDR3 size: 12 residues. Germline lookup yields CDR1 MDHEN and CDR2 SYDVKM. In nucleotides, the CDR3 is TGCGCCAGGAATGAGGTCCAGAGTGAAGCTTTCTTT. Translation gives CARNEVQSEAFF.

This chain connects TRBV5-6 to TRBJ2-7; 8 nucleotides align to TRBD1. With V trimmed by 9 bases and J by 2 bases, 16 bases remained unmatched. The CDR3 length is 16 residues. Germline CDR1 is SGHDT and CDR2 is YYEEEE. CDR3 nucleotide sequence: TGTGCCAACAACTCCGTTGTGCGGGACAGGACCTACGAGCAGTACTTC. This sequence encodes CANNSVVRDRTYEQYF.

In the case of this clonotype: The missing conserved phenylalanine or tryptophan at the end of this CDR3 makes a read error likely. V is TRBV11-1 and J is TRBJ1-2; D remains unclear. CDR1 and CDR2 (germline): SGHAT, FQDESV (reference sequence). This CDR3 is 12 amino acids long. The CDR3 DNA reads TGTGTCAGCAGCTTATACAGATATAGCTACACCTTG. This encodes CVSSLYRYSYTL.

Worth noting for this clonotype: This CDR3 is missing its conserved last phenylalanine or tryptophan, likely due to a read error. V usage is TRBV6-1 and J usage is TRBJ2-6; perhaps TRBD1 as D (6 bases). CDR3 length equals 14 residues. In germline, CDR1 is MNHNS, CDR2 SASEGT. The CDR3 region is CASSEGAGANLLTL. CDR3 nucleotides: TGTGCCAGCAGTGAGGGGGCTGGGGCCAACCTCCTGACTTTA.

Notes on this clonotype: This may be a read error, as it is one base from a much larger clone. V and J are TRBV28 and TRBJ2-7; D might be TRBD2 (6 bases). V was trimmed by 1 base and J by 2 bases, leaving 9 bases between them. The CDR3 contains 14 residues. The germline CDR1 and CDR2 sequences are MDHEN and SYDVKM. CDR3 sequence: CASSLLEGTYEQYF. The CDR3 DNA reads TGTGCCAGCAGTTTATTGGAGGGAACCTACGAGCAGTACTTC.

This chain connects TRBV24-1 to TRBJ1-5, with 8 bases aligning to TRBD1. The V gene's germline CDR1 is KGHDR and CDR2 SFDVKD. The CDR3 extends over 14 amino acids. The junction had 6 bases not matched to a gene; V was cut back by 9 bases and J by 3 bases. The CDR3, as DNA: TGTGCCACCTCGGTGACAGGGGACAATCAGCCCCAGCATTTT. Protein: CATSVTGDNQPQHF.